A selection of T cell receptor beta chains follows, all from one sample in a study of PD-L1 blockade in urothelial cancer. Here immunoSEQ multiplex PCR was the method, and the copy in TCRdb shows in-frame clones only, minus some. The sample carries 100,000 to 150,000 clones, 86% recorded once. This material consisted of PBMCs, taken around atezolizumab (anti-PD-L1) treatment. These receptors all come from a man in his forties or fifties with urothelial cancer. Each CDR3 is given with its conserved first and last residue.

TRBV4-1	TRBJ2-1	CASSLQLAGDAAGRFF
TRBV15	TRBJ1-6	CATSRTGTASYNSPLHF
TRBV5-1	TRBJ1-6	CASSLAGDSPLHF
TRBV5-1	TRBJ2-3	CASSLRGLNTDTQYF
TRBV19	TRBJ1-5	CASSIIRRGTSGGSNQPQHF
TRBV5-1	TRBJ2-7	CASSHPITGEQYF
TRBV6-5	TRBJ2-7	CASRASGTGREQYF
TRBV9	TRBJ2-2	CASSLFQGMATGELFF
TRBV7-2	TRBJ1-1	CASSLDTRLEAFF
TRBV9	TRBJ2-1	CASSVVPSGNEQFF
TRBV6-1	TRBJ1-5	CASSEVKGQGAYSNQPQHF
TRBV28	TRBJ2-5	CASSSRQGAEETQYF
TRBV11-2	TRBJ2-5	CASSPLDRTRQETQYF
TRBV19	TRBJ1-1	CASSRTGRNTEAFF
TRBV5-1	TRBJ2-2	CASSLSPQGQAGELFF
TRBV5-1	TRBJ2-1	CASSLGAKDEQFF
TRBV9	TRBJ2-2	CASGAANTGELFF
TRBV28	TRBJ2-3	CASSLNRVTDTQYF
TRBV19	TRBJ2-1	CASSIDRGTSGRSDEQFF
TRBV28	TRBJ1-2	CASRQTGGGYTF
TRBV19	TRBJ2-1	CASSGTPIAGSYNEQFF
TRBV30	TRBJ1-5	CAWSVPLGQGFNQPQHF
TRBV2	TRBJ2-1	CASSSVTSGDNEQFF
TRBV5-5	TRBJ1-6	CASSMGRGGNSPLHF
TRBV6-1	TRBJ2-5	CASRGTKKSIETQYF
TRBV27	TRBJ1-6	CASSLFVGQGNSPLHF
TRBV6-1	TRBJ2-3	CASRLAGAEDTQYF
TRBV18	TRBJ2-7	CASSRGSGRGIHYEQYF
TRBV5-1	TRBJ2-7	CASSLASGSYEQYF
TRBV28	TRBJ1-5	CASSSDRTYSNQPQHF
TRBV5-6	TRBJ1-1	CASSAGPGVMTEAFF
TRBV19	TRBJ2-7	CASRAAGVVSLEQYF
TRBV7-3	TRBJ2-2	CASSSSVRANTGELFF
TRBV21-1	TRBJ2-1	CASSIDDRVNHNEQFF
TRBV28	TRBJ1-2	CASSLERANYGYTF
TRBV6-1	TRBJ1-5	CASILTGENQPQHF
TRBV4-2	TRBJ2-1	CASSQTSGSSYNEQFF
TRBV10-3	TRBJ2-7	CAAKEPGFTYEQYF
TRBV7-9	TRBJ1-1	CASSHRDRGKAFF
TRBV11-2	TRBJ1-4	CASSLVRNEKLFF
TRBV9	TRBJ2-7	CASSVGSGNEQYF
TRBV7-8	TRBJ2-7	CASSAGLRANNYEQYF
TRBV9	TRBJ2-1	CASSVVLAGPVNEQFF
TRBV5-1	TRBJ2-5	CASNVGQKQETQYF
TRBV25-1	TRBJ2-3	CASSEYPSSTDTQYF
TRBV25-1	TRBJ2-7	CASSETTSKQYF
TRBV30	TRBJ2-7	CAWVRQGYSPYEQYF